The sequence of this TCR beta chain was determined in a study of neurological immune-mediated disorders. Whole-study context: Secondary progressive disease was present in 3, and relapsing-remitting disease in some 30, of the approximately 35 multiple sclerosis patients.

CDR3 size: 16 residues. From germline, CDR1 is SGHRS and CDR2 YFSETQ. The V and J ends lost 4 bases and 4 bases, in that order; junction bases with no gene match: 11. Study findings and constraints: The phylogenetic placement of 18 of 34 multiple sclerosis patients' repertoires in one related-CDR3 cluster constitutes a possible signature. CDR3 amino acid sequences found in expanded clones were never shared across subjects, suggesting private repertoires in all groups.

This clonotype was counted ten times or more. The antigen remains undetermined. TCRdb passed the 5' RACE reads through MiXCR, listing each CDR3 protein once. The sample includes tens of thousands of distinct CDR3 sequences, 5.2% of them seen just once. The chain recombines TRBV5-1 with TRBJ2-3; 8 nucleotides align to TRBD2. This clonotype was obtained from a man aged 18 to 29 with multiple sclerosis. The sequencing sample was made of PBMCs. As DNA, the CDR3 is TGCGCCAGCAGCATGGGGCCTAGCGGGCGACCAGATACGCAGTATTTT. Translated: CASSMGPSGRPDTQYF.